The 25 T cell receptor beta chains given below trace back to one sample, sequenced in a study of T cell responses to AZD1222 COVID-19 vaccine (dated by TCRdb to the early 2020s). The library came from the immunoSEQ multiplex PCR assay. The source is immuneACCESS, and TCRdb retained only in-frame sequences with V and J called. Part of the clones is not carried over; for the studies checked, unresolved V genes explain less than half of this, and the remainder is unexplained. For this sample there are some 140,000 clones; 80% to 90% appear just once. The top ten hold approximately 5.1% of the sample. The intended sense of this specimen's time point label: baseline before first vaccination. Sample treatment or condition, as interpreted from the label and publication: meningococcal conjugate vaccine given as trial control. Here the sequenced sample was peripheral blood, taken on day 0 of MenACWY control vaccination. The source of these receptors is an adult in good health.

This chain joins TRBV5-5 and TRBJ1-2; the D gene is possibly TRBD1 (6 bases). The CDR3 has 15 amino acids. In germline, CDR1 is SGHKS, CDR2 YYEKEE (reference sequence). The V and J ends lost 2 bases and 3 bases respectively, with 14 bases between them. The CDR3 DNA sequence: TGTGCCAGCAGCTTCACAGGACAGATAGACTATGGCTACACCTTC. This translates into CASSFTGQIDYGYTF.

CDR3 protein: CASRPDRNYGYTF. The CDR3 region has the DNA TGTGCCAGCAGACCAGATCGTAACTATGGCTACACCTTC. The chain links TRBV12-3 or TRBV12-4 to TRBJ1-2; D remains ambiguous. V lost 6 bases to trimming and J lost 1 base, with 9 bases between them. The CDR3 has 13 residues.

This clone was detected only once. The V and J genes are TRBV4-3 and TRBJ1-6; the match to TRBD1 covers 10 bases. V shed 1 base and J 8 bases; nucleotides not matched to a gene: 5. Germline CDR1 LGHNA, CDR2 YSLEER. The CDR3 spans 16 residues. CDR3 in amino acids: CASSQARTGGYSPLHF. The DNA of the CDR3 is TGCGCCAGCAGCCAAGCCAGGACAGGGGGATATTCACCCCTCCACTTT.

The chain carries TRBV10-1 and TRBJ2-1, with D perhaps TRBD1 or TRBD2 (5 bases each). The germline gives CDR1 WNHNN, CDR2 SYGVQD (reference sequence). The CDR3 consists of 14 residues. The V gene lost 6 bases and the J gene lost 2 bases, with 11 bases spanning the gap. The CDR3 nucleotides read TGCGCCAGCAGCACTGGGGGAACCTACAATGAGCAGTTCTTC. Its translation is CASSTGGTYNEQFF.

The J gene is TRBJ1-1, the V gene TRBV5-4; D remains ambiguous. CDR3 length equals 15 residues. V lost 2 bases and J 1 base, leaving 12 bases between the germline ends. The germline V gene has CDR1 SGHNT and CDR2 YYREEE (reference sequence). DNA for the CDR3: TGTGCCAGCAGCTTAGAACTGCGGGGGAACACTGAAGCTTTCTTT. Translated, it gives CASSLELRGNTEAFF.

Only one count was recorded for this clone. The V call is TRBV4-2, the J call TRBJ2-3; weak D call: TRBD1 (7 bases). With 3 bases removed from V and 3 bases from J, the gap between germline ends came to 13 bases. The CDR3 has 15 amino acids. Germline V gene sequence: CDR1 LGHNA, CDR2 YNFKEQ. The CDR3 here is CASSQRQGGTDTQYF. The CDR3 DNA is TGTGCCAGCAGCCAGAGACAGGGAGGAACAGATACGCAGTATTTT.

This chain uses TRBV3-1 (or the pseudogene TRBV3-2) with TRBJ1-2, with TRBD1 matching 8 bases. CDR1 is LGHDT and CDR2 is YNNKEL in the germline V gene (reference sequence). V shed 8 bases, J shed 3 bases, and the junction held 8 bases outside the gene matches. CDR3 length: 14 residues. The CDR3 here is CASQIGQGDYGYTF. The CDR3 nucleotides are TGTGCCAGCCAAATAGGACAGGGAGACTATGGCTACACCTTC.

The chain is built from TRBV3-1 (or the pseudogene TRBV3-2) and TRBJ1-5; D uncertain. CDR1 is LGHDT, CDR2 YNNKEL, per germline (reference sequence). V lost 0 bases to trimming and J lost 6 bases, with 6 bases between them. This CDR3 is 13 amino acids long. CDR3: CASSQDRFQPQHF. CDR3 in DNA: TGTGCCAGCAGCCAAGATCGATTTCAGCCCCAGCATTTT.

J is TRBJ1-5 and V is TRBV6-5; D possibly corresponds to TRBD1 (5 bases). Looked up from germline, CDR1 is MNHEY and CDR2 is SVGAGI. V lost 6 bases and J 7 bases, leaving 10 bases between the germline ends. There are 12 residues in the CDR3. CDR3 nucleotide sequence: TGTGCCAGCAGAGACAGTGAACAGCCCCAGCATTTT. Its translation: CASRDSEQPQHF.

In its sample, this clone was seen a few times. V is TRBV6-4 and J is TRBJ2-7; D gene uncertain. The germline V gene encodes CDR1 MRHNA and CDR2 SNTAGT. V gave up 7 bases and J gave up 3 bases, with 7 bases separating them. The CDR3 length is 11 residues. The CDR3 loop reads CASTGVYEQYF. CDR3 nucleotides: TGTGCCAGCACTGGCGTCTACGAGCAGTACTTC.

The J gene is TRBJ1-1, the V gene TRBV24-1, with 7 bases fitting TRBD1. In germline, CDR1 is KGHDR, CDR2 SFDVKD. This CDR3 region has 13 residues. Unmatched junction bases numbered 3, after V lost 8 bases and J lost 1 base. Here the CDR3 reads CATTGTENTEAFF. The CDR3 DNA is TGTGCCACCACCGGGACAGAGAACACTGAAGCTTTCTTT.

The chain recombines TRBV19 with TRBJ1-3, with a possible D match to TRBD1 (5 bases). The ends were cut back, 4 bases at V and 4 bases at J, with 8 bases in the middle. Germline assignment: CDR1 LNHDA and CDR2 SQIVND (reference sequence). CDR3 length equals 13 residues. The CDR3 coding sequence is TGTGCCAGTAGTACTGGGACCGGAAACACCATATATTTT. Translation gives CASSTGTGNTIYF.

This clone has more than one count but fewer than ten. The chain links TRBV2 to TRBJ2-7; D is unresolved. The CDR3 sequence is 15 residues long. Per the germline V gene, CDR1 is SNHLY and CDR2 is FYNNEI. V lost 5 bases to trimming and J lost 3 bases, with 17 bases between them. The CDR3 DNA sequence: TGTGCCAGCAGTTCCGACTGGGGTCCACTCTACGAGCAGTACTTC. This encodes CASSSDWGPLYEQYF.

This sequence joins TRBV6-5 and TRBJ2-7; 11 bases agree with TRBD2. CDR3 size: 15 residues. Losses at the gene ends were 4 bases for V and 2 bases for J; bases not matched to a gene: 4. The germline V gene has CDR1 MNHEY and CDR2 SVGAGI. CDR3: CASSLLAGEPYEQYF. The DNA of the CDR3 is TGTGCCAGCAGTTTACTAGCGGGAGAACCCTACGAGCAGTACTTC.

The chain recombines TRBV7-2 with TRBJ1-2; 7 bases are shared with TRBD1. The V gene's germline CDR1 is SGHTA and CDR2 FQGNSA. V shed 4 bases, J shed 6 bases, and the junction held 14 bases outside the gene matches. This CDR3 is 16 amino acids long. The CDR3 loop is CASSYPGRGRGNGYTF. The CDR3 DNA reads TGTGCCAGCAGCTACCCCGGGAGGGGGCGAGGGAATGGCTACACCTTC.

This chain uses TRBV5-5 with TRBJ1-3, with D unclear. Trimming shortened V by 1 base and J by 4 bases, and 12 bases separated the two germline ends. There are 15 residues in the CDR3. Germline-derived CDR1 and CDR2 are SGHKS and YYEKEE (reference sequence). Here the CDR3 DNA reads TGTGCCAGCAGCTTGCCTGGTATCCCCGGAAACACCATATATTTT. Residues: CASSLPGIPGNTIYF.

The chain links TRBV28 to TRBJ2-1, with TRBD2 matching 10 bases. V shed 6 bases and J 2 bases; nucleotides not matched to a gene: 4. Germline loops: CDR1 MDHEN, CDR2 SYDVKM. The CDR3 loop spans 15 amino acids. Written as DNA, the CDR3 is TGTGCCAGCAGCCCTCTAGCGGGGGCCTACAATGAGCAGTTCTTC. Its translation is CASSPLAGAYNEQFF.

The V call is TRBV9, the J call TRBJ1-5; tentative D call: TRBD1 (6 bases). With 0 bases removed from V and 5 bases from J, the gap between germline ends came to 12 bases. The germline CDR1 and CDR2 sequences are SGDLS and YYNGEE. The CDR3 spans 15 residues. The CDR3 spells CASSVGGGEDQPQHF. Written as DNA, the CDR3 is TGTGCCAGCAGCGTAGGTGGGGGCGAGGATCAGCCCCAGCATTTT.

This chain connects TRBV5-6 to TRBJ2-7; the D is unclear. Trimming took 4 bases from V and 3 from J, leaving 11 bases between them. The CDR3 has 13 amino acids. The V gene's germline CDR1 is SGHDT and CDR2 YYEEEE. The DNA for the CDR3 is TGTGCCAGCAGCACCCAACGAGGCTACGAGCAGTACGTC. Its protein product is CASSTQRGYEQYV.

The rearrangement uses TRBV7-9 and TRBJ1-1; D is perhaps TRBD1 (6 bases). Trimming shortened V by 6 bases and J by 11 bases, and 25 bases separated the two germline ends. The CDR3 is 15 amino acids. In germline, CDR1 is SEHNR, CDR2 FQNEAQ (reference sequence). The CDR3 loop is CASRPLTGTRVAAFF. The CDR3 nucleotides read TGTGCCAGCAGACCTCTAACCGGGACAAGGGTGGCCGCTTTCTTT.

The chain joins TRBV5-1 to TRBJ1-3; the D gene is possibly TRBD1 (6 bases). This CDR3 comprises 14 residues. The germline V gene encodes CDR1 SGHRS and CDR2 YFSETQ. Trimming removed 2 bases at V and 2 bases at J, with 8 bases between. CDR3 in amino acids: CASSFAGAGNTIYF. CDR3 nucleotide sequence: TGCGCCAGCAGCTTCGCAGGGGCTGGAAACACCATATATTTT.

The gene calls are TRBV27 and TRBJ1-2, with 9 nucleotides matching TRBD1. With V trimmed by 11 bases and J by 4 bases, 14 bases remained unmatched. CDR3 length: 15 amino acids. CDR1 and CDR2 from the germline V gene are MNHEY and SMNVEV (reference sequence). This chain's CDR3 is CAASPGTGHLYGYTF. CDR3 nucleotides: TGTGCCGCCAGTCCCGGGACAGGGCACCTCTATGGCTACACCTTC.

J is TRBJ1-2 and V is TRBV19; D is perhaps TRBD1 (6 bases). With 6 bases removed from V and 3 bases from J, the gap between germline ends came to 8 bases. In germline, CDR1 is LNHDA, CDR2 SQIVND (reference sequence). The CDR3 spans 12 residues. DNA for the CDR3: TGTGCCAGTAGGGACAGTCACTATGGCTACACCTTC. Its protein is CASRDSHYGYTF.

This rearrangement joins TRBV19 to TRBJ1-1, with D tentatively TRBD1 (5 bases). Germline V CDR1 and CDR2: LNHDA, SQIVND (reference sequence). CDR3 length: 13 amino acids. Trimming stripped 7 bases from V and 1 base from J, with 10 bases between. CDR3 nucleotides: TGTGCCAGTAATGAGGGGCCGAACACTGAAGCTTTCTTT. This gives the protein CASNEGPNTEAFF.

CDR3 sequence (DNA): TGTGCCATCAGTGAGTCGAGGGGAACGGAGGGCTACACCTTC. This sequence encodes CAISESRGTEGYTF. The chain links TRBV10-3 to TRBJ1-2; D perhaps matches TRBD1 (5 bases). Trimming cost V 0 bases and J 8 bases, with 13 bases left between them. The germline V gene has CDR1 ENHRY and CDR2 SYGVKD. This CDR3 spans 14 amino acids.